This T cell receptor beta chain was profiled in a study of T cells in Graves' hyperthyroidism and ophthalmopathy. RNA transcripts provided the source from which TCR beta CDR3 regions were amplified. The study used the HTBI primer set for a first-round RT-PCR of the TCR CDR3. Each CDR3 protein gets one entry after TCRdb re-called the multiplex PCR reads with MiXCR. Counted here are just over 550,000 distinct CDR3 sequences, around 42% occurring once; the ten biggest clones make up roughly 8.2%. The patients, who ranged from 18 to 65 in age, presented with newly diagnosed hyperthyroidism lasting under 2 months. This clonotype showed up many times. The TCR was taken from a young woman with Graves' hyperthyroidism. The source material was peripheral blood or thyroid tissue (not recorded which).

DNA for the CDR3: TGCAGTGCTCCGCGGGACAGTCGGGAGACCCAGTACTTC. It translates to CSAPRDSRETQYF. V is TRBV20-1 and J is TRBJ2-5, with a possible D match to TRBD1 (7 bases). Germline V lookup: CDR1 DFQATT, CDR2 SNEGSKA (reference sequence). V lost 5 bases and J 5 bases, leaving 15 bases between the germline ends. The CDR3 runs 13 residues.